Shown below are 28 T cell receptor beta chains from a single sample sequenced in a study of cytomegalovirus exposure and HLA in healthy donors. The PCR was carried out with 60 Vbeta primers and 13 Jbeta primers. Libraries were prepared by immunoSEQ multiplex PCR; TCRdb keeps only in-frame clonotypes and omits some of them. The data hold roughly 130,000 clones, with about 80% observed a single time. Sequenced: PBMCs. The origin of the receptors is a woman aged 40 to 49 in good health and CMV-seronegative.

This clone was recorded a few times. V is TRBV4-1 and J is TRBJ2-2, with 7 bases that match TRBD2. Germline values: CDR1 MGHRA, CDR2 YSYEKL. J was trimmed by 5 bases and V by 0 bases; bases with no gene match: 3. The CDR3 runs 15 residues. CDR3 loop: CASSQDSRGTGELFF. In DNA form, the CDR3 reads TGCGCCAGCAGCCAAGATTCGCGGGGGACCGGGGAGCTGTTTTTT.

V usage is TRBV2 and J usage is TRBJ1-6; the D gene is possibly TRBD1 (6 bases). Trimming pared 4 bases from V and 5 bases from J, leaving 12 bases between. The CDR3 sequence is 15 residues long. CDR1 is SNHLY, CDR2 FYNNEI, per germline. For the CDR3, the DNA is TGTGCCAGCAGTGGTCCGGGACAACATAATTCACCCCTCCACTTT. Translated, it gives CASSGPGQHNSPLHF.

This clone has only one observation. V is TRBV10-3 and J is TRBJ1-1; D is uncertain. Germline V lookup: CDR1 ENHRY, CDR2 SYGVKD. This CDR3 contains 11 residues. Between the trimmed V and J ends, which lost 3 bases and 4 bases, there was a span of 3 bases. The CDR3 here is CAISDGTEAFF. In DNA, the CDR3 is TGTGCCATCAGTGACGGCACTGAAGCTTTCTTT.

The DNA for the CDR3 is TGTGCCAGCGGCCCGGTTGGGGGGGCTCCTGGGGCCAACGTCCTGACTTTC. It specifies CASGPVGGAPGANVLTF. The V gene is TRBV27, the J gene TRBJ2-6, with D maybe TRBD2 (7 bases). V was cut by 8 bases and J by 2 bases, with 19 bases left in between. Germline CDR1 reads MNHEY; CDR2 reads SMNVEV (reference sequence). CDR3 length equals 17 residues.

V and J are TRBV28 and TRBJ2-7; D may be TRBD2 (6 bases). V was clipped by 2 bases and J by 2 bases, with 19 bases between them. Germline V gene sequence: CDR1 MDHEN, CDR2 SYDVKM. The CDR3 contains 17 residues. Written as DNA, the CDR3 is TGTGCCAGCAGTTTAGCCCTAGGGAGGTCTTACCCCTACGAGCAGTACTTC. Encoded protein: CASSLALGRSYPYEQYF.

On this clone itself: Its ends do not fully match the called genes, so a read error is possible. The rearrangement links TRBV25-1 to TRBJ1-1, with TRBD1 matching 8 bases. CDR1 and CDR2 from the germline V gene are MGHDK and SYGVNS. There are 16 residues in the CDR3. The CDR3 sequence: CARSEFGTGLNTEAFF. The CDR3 region has the DNA TGTGCCCGCAGTGAATTTGGGACAGGCCTGAACACTGAAGCTTTCTTT.

This chain connects TRBV19 to TRBJ1-5, with a weak D call TRBD1 (6 bases). The germline gives CDR1 LNHDA, CDR2 SQIVND (reference sequence). The CDR3 spans 14 residues. V lost 3 bases, J lost 5 bases, and 11 bases lay in between. The CDR3 sequence: CASSIVGGHQPQHF. The CDR3 coding sequence is TGTGCCAGTAGTATCGTGGGGGGGCATCAGCCCCAGCATTTT.

The chain couples TRBV4-2 to TRBJ2-2; 9 bases match TRBD1. This CDR3 has 19 amino acids. V was clipped by 1 base and J by 4 bases; unmatched bases: 13. CDR1 and CDR2 (germline): LGHNA, YNFKEQ. CDR3 region: CASSQGQVTGTGTTGELFF. The CDR3 nucleotides are TGTGCCAGCAGCCAAGGGCAGGTTACCGGGACAGGGACCACCGGGGAGCTGTTTTTT.

The rearrangement joins TRBV28 to TRBJ1-5; 10 bases align to TRBD1. The germline V gene encodes CDR1 MDHEN and CDR2 SYDVKM. Trimming cost V 4 bases and J 6 bases; bases outside gene matches: 12. CDR3 length: 17 residues. The CDR3 DNA reads as TGTGCCAGCAGTTCAACCCCCTTGACAGGGGGCGTTCAGCCCCAGCATTTT. Protein product: CASSSTPLTGGVQPQHF.

In the case of this clone: At one end, the junction sequence differs from germline, possibly due to a read error. The V and J genes are TRBV6-1 and TRBJ1-2, with 10 bases that match TRBD1. CDR1 is MNHNS and CDR2 is SASEGT in the germline V gene. CDR3 length equals 15 residues. Here the CDR3 reads CASRYVPGQGYDYTF. The CDR3 bases are TGTGCCAGCAGATACGTGCCGGGACAGGGGTATGACTACACCTTC.

This chain uses TRBV6-1 with TRBJ1-4; weak D call: TRBD1 (5 bases). Germline lookup yields CDR1 MNHNS and CDR2 SASEGT. The CDR3 contains 14 residues. V lost 7 bases and J 8 bases, leaving 17 bases between the germline ends. CDR3 DNA: TGTGCCAGCAAAGCAGGGTCTGCGGGGGAAAAACTGTTTTTT. Encoded protein: CASKAGSAGEKLFF.

The chain has TRBV27 and TRBJ1-4, with 8 positions matching TRBD1. The CDR3 contains 15 residues. Trimming cost V 5 bases and J 8 bases; bases outside gene matches: 10. Germline-derived CDR1 and CDR2 are MNHEY and SMNVEV (reference sequence). The CDR3 DNA is TGTGCCAGCAGTCCCGGGGACAGGCTGTTGGAAAAACTGTTTTTT. Protein: CASSPGDRLLEKLFF.

This clone was detected only a few times. The J gene is TRBJ2-7, the V gene TRBV7-9; the match to TRBD1 covers 8 bases. The CDR3 length is 16 residues. V shed 3 bases, J shed 0 bases, and the junction held 7 bases outside the gene matches. Germline-derived CDR1 and CDR2 are SEHNR and FQNEAQ (reference sequence). For the CDR3, the DNA is TGTGCCAGCAGCTTGATTAGCACAGGGGGCTCCTACGAGCAGTACTTC. Its protein product is CASSLISTGGSYEQYF.

The rearrangement uses TRBV29-1 and TRBJ1-2, with 7 bases that match TRBD1. Germline lookup yields CDR1 SQVTM and CDR2 ANQGSEA. The trim removed 2 bases at V and 6 bases at J, leaving 6 bases unmatched. The CDR3 length is 13 residues. This CDR3 reads CSVERPTGNGYTF. DNA of the CDR3: TGCAGCGTTGAAAGACCGACAGGGAATGGCTACACCTTC.

This clone was detected a few times. The rearrangement uses TRBV27 and TRBJ2-2; 9 nucleotides align to TRBD2. V trimming: 6 bases; J trimming: 5 bases; junction bases outside the gene matches: 4. Germline CDR1 is MNHEY and CDR2 is SMNVEV (reference sequence). This CDR3 region has 14 residues. The DNA of the CDR3 is TGTGCCAGCAGCCTAGCGGGAAAAACCGGGGAGCTGTTTTTT. This codes for CASSLAGKTGELFF.

V is TRBV5-4 and J is TRBJ1-1, with 7 positions matching TRBD1. This CDR3 has 16 residues. Trimming removed 4 bases from V and 2 bases from J; junction bases left unmatched: 11. The germline V gene has CDR1 SGHNT and CDR2 YYREEE (reference sequence). The CDR3 nucleotides are TGTGCCAGCAGCCCAAGGCCTAGGGACAGAAACACTGAAGCTTTCTTT. Protein product: CASSPRPRDRNTEAFF.

This clone was seen a few times. The chain couples TRBV4-3 to TRBJ2-7; 8 nucleotides align to TRBD2. CDR1 and CDR2 (germline): LGHNA, YSLEER. The V and J ends lost 4 bases and 2 bases, in that order; junction bases with no gene match: 10. The CDR3 runs 16 residues. CDR3 loop: CASSPQGSGGPYEQYF. The CDR3 region has the DNA TGCGCCAGCAGCCCCCAAGGATCGGGAGGGCCCTACGAGCAGTACTTC.

This clone was seen a few times. The V and J genes are TRBV5-6 and TRBJ2-7; possibly TRBD2 for D (5 bases). V dropped 2 bases and J dropped 1 base, with 10 bases sitting between them. The CDR3 consists of 14 residues. Looked up from germline, CDR1 is SGHDT and CDR2 is YYEEEE. The CDR3 nucleotides are TGTGCCAGCAGCTTTAGCGCACAGTCCTACGAGCAGTACTTC. Its protein is CASSFSAQSYEQYF. The whole variable domain, filled in from reference TRBV5-6 and TRBJ2-7, reads DAGVTQSPTHLIKTRGQQVTLRCSPKSGHDTVSWYQQALGQGPQFIFQYYEEEERQRGNFPDRFSGHQFPNYSSELNVNALLLGDSALYLCASSFSAQSYEQYFGPGTRLTVT.

CDR3 sequence (DNA): TGTGCCAGTAGTACCTACCCGGGGAAGCTATTGTCTGGAAACACCATATATTTT. Its translation is CASSTYPGKLLSGNTIYF. The gene calls are TRBV19 and TRBJ1-3, with D hard to call. V dropped 4 bases and J dropped 1 base, with 20 bases sitting between them. The germline V gene has CDR1 LNHDA and CDR2 SQIVND (reference sequence). The CDR3 covers 18 residues.

This rearrangement joins TRBV21-1 to TRBJ1-1. TRBV21-1 is given as a pseudogene. The CDR3 contains 16 residues. The CDR3 DNA sequence: TGTGCCAGCAGCCGGCGGACAGCGGGGATGAACACTGAAGCTTTCTTT. Residues: CASSRRTAGMNTEAFF.

This clone was counted once. V usage is TRBV9 and J usage is TRBJ1-5, with 11 positions matching TRBD1. The CDR3 is made up of 15 amino acids. The junction had 3 bases not matched to a gene; V was cut back by 3 bases and J by 4 bases. Germline CDR1 SGDLS, CDR2 YYNGEE. CDR3 sequence (DNA): TGTGCCAGCAGCGCAGGACAGGGGGCGAATCAGCCCCAGCATTTT. The encoded protein is CASSAGQGANQPQHF.

In this sample, this clone turned up once. The chain joins TRBV9 to TRBJ1-1; tentative D call: TRBD1 (5 bases). The V gene lost 4 bases and the J gene lost 3 bases, with 13 bases spanning the gap. Looked up from germline, CDR1 is SGDLS and CDR2 is YYNGEE. CDR3 length: 14 residues. The CDR3, as DNA: TGTGCCAGCAGCCCAGGGCTTGGGTACACTGAAGCTTTCTTT. Protein: CASSPGLGYTEAFF.

This chain connects TRBV9 to TRBJ2-5, with 15 bases fitting TRBD2. The junction had 7 bases not matched to a gene; V was cut back by 2 bases and J by 5 bases. CDR3 length: 17 residues. Germline lookup yields CDR1 SGDLS and CDR2 YYNGEE. In DNA form, the CDR3 reads TGTGCCAGCAGCGTCACACTAGGGACTAGCGGGAGGGAGACCCAGTACTTC. Residues: CASSVTLGTSGRETQYF.

The rearrangement uses TRBV9 and TRBJ2-1; D is perhaps TRBD2 (5 bases). Trimming took off 3 bases at V and 6 bases at J, with 16 bases between the two ends. CDR3 length equals 15 residues. CDR1 and CDR2 from the germline V gene are SGDLS and YYNGEE. CDR3 in amino acids: CASSAVLRAPNEQFF. The CDR3, as DNA: TGTGCCAGCAGCGCAGTCCTGAGGGCCCCCAATGAGCAGTTCTTC.

CDR3 residues: CASREGLGIYEQYF. CDR3 nucleotide sequence: TGTGCCAGCAGGGAGGGACTGGGAATCTACGAGCAGTACTTC. This rearrangement joins TRBV21-1 to TRBJ2-7; the tabulated D call, TRBD2, remains unverified against the DNA. TRBV21-1 is classified as a pseudogene. The CDR3 is made up of 14 amino acids.

V gene TRBV7-2 combines with J gene TRBJ2-4; 8 bases fit TRBD1. V lost 0 bases, J lost 0 bases, and 7 bases stayed unmatched. This CDR3 has 18 residues. CDR1 and CDR2 (germline): SGHTA, FQGNSA. The CDR3 nucleotides are TGTGCCAGCAGCTTAGCACTAACAGGGGGTTTAGCCAAAAACATTCAGTACTTC. Its translation is CASSLALTGGLAKNIQYF.

The chain carries TRBV5-1 and TRBJ2-1, with D maybe TRBD1 (5 bases). V was pared by 4 bases and J by 7 bases, with 9 bases between. The V gene's germline CDR1 is SGHRS and CDR2 YFSETQ. The CDR3 consists of 12 residues. DNA of the CDR3: TGCGCCAGCAGCCCCCAGGGAAATGAGCAGTTCTTC. Translating it yields CASSPQGNEQFF.

This clone was counted once. V gene TRBV7-2 combines with J gene TRBJ2-7; D is ambiguous. The V end lost 2 bases, the J end lost 3 bases, and 11 bases lay between the germline ends. CDR3 length equals 14 residues. Germline lookup yields CDR1 SGHTA and CDR2 FQGNSA. In DNA form, the CDR3 reads TGTGCCAGCAGCTTAAGCTCCAGGAACTACGAGCAGTACTTC. Protein sequence: CASSLSSRNYEQYF. Variable domain in full (rest from reference TRBV7-2 and TRBJ2-7): GAGVSQSPSNKVTEKGKDVELRCDPISGHTALYWYRQSLGQGLEFLIYFQGNSAPDKSGLPSDRFSAERTGGSVSTLTIQRTQQEDSAVYLCASSLSSRNYEQYFGPGTRLTVT.